A single sample gave rise to the 5 T cell receptor beta chains below, sequenced in a study of CD8+ T cells in alopecia areata. In each case, RNA was isolated and then reverse transcribed into cDNA as the sequencing template. Here immunoSEQ multiplex PCR was the method, and the copy in TCRdb shows in-frame clones only, minus some. In the table there are 150,000 to 200,000 clones, around 63% of which are singletons. The sequencing used CD4+ T cells sorted from blood, collected at week 0. These receptor sequences come from a human donor with alopecia areata.

Concerning this clone: At the DNA level, this CDR3 is encoded by other sequences in the same sample as well. The V gene is TRBV9, the J gene TRBJ2-3; no definite D call. CDR1 is SGDLS and CDR2 is YYNGEE in the germline V gene. V lost 0 bases and J 5 bases, leaving 4 bases between the germline ends. The CDR3 covers 12 residues. CDR3 nucleotides: TGTGCCAGCAGCGTAGAAAGAGATACGCAGTATTTT. Translating it yields CASSVERDTQYF.

The chain couples TRBV29-1 to TRBJ1-2; D uncertain. V lost 6 bases and J 3 bases, leaving 8 bases between the germline ends. The CDR3 has 11 amino acids. Germline lookup yields CDR1 SQVTM and CDR2 ANQGSEA. The CDR3 reads CSVARDYGYTF. DNA of the CDR3: TGCAGCGTCGCCCGAGACTATGGCTACACCTTC.

This clone was recorded many times. This rearrangement joins TRBV10-2 to TRBJ1-2, with 11 bases aligning to TRBD1. V trimming: 5 bases; J trimming: 7 bases; junction bases outside the gene matches: 3. This CDR3 is 13 amino acids long. The V gene's germline CDR1 is WSHSY and CDR2 SAAADI. CDR3 in DNA: TGCGCCAGCAGTCCCGGGACAGGGGGTGGCTACACCTTC. Translating it yields CASSPGTGGGYTF.

The chain recombines TRBV7-7 with TRBJ2-7; D might be TRBD1 (6 bases). The CDR3 totals 13 residues. Trimming shortened V by 4 bases and J by 1 base, and 8 bases separated the two germline ends. The germline CDR1 and CDR2 sequences are SSHAT and FNYEAQ (reference sequence). The CDR3 DNA sequence: TGTGCCAGCAGCTCAGGACAGTCCTACGAGCAGTACTTC. This codes for CASSSGQSYEQYF.

The chain combines TRBV4-1 with TRBJ1-1, with TRBD1 matching 8 bases. Germline V lookup: CDR1 MGHRA, CDR2 YSYEKL. CDR3 length: 15 residues. V shed 4 bases and J 10 bases; nucleotides not matched to a gene: 14. Written as DNA, the CDR3 is TGCGCCAGCAGCCCCGATCAGGGGGCGCAACTGAGAGCTTTCTTT. It encodes CASSPDQGAQLRAFF.